A selection of T cell receptor beta chains follows, all from one sample in a study of blood T cells in healthy people across ages. TCRdb fed the 5' RACE reads into MiXCR, producing one record per CDR3 protein. Of about 570,000 distinct CDR3 sequences listed, roughly 29% are singletons. The sequenced sample was blood. These receptors all come from a woman aged 70 to 79 in good health. CDR3s include the opening cysteine and the closing phenylalanine or tryptophan. A D gene is named only where the DNA matches it firmly. The size of a clone is reported for some rows only, either as once, few or many, or as a class for expanded clones.

V	J	D	size	CDR3	DNA
TRBV4-1	TRBJ2-5	-	few	CASSQAKPGQETQYF	TGCGCCAGCAGCCAAGCTAAGCCGGGCCAAGAGACCCAGTACTTC
TRBV9	TRBJ2-7	-	-	CASSPTNRVDGEQYF	TGTGCCAGCAGCCCAACCAACAGGGTCGATGGCGAGCAGTACTTC
TRBV20-1	TRBJ1-6	-	-	CSAREGGGRSPLHF	TGCAGTGCTAGAGAAGGGGGGGGAAGATCACCCCTCCACTTT
TRBV9	TRBJ2-6	-	few	CASSAGVTGANVLTF	TGTGCCAGCAGCGCCGGGGTTACCGGGGCCAACGTCCTGACTTTC
TRBV5-1	TRBJ1-2	-	-	CASSLASVRDYGYTF	TGCGCCAGCAGCTTGGCCTCGGTCAGGGACTATGGCTACACCTTC
TRBV15	TRBJ1-4	-	once	CATSRDGTGNEKLFF	TGTGCCACCAGCAGAGATGGGACCGGTAATGAAAAACTGTTTTTT
TRBV12-3/TRBV12-4	TRBJ2-1	-	-	CASSLFVWPSNEQFF	TGTGCCAGCAGTTTATTCGTTTGGCCTTCAAATGAGCAGTTCTTC
TRBV4-3	TRBJ1-2	TRBD1	-	CASSQTQGVSGYTF	TGCGCCAGCAGCCAAACACAGGGGGTTAGCGGCTACACCTTC
TRBV4-2	TRBJ2-4	-	-	CASSQVGSFRYF	TGTGCCAGCAGCCAAGTTGGAAGTTTTCGGTACTTC
TRBV20-1	TRBJ2-5	-	few	CSARSGRKETQYF	TGCAGTGCTAGATCGGGCCGGAAAGAGACCCAGTACTTC
TRBV5-1	TRBJ1-2	-	few	CASSLEQSTNYGYTF	TGCGCCAGCAGCTTGGAGCAGTCCACAAACTATGGCTACACCTTC
TRBV7-3	TRBJ2-3	TRBD2	-	CASRELAGGPYTQYF	TGTGCCAGCAGAGAACTAGCGGGGGGGCCTTATACGCAGTATTTT
TRBV15	TRBJ2-7	-	few	CATSRDVKQGYEQYF	TGTGCCACCAGCAGGGACGTCAAACAGGGCTACGAGCAGTACTTC
TRBV4-3	TRBJ2-6	-	few	CASSQDVFTSGANVLTF	TGCGCCAGCAGCCAAGACGTCTTCACTTCTGGGGCCAACGTCCTGACTTTC
TRBV4-2	TRBJ2-7	TRBD1	-	CASSQVAGQGAYEQYF	TGTGCCAGCAGCCAAGTCGCGGGACAGGGGGCCTACGAGCAGTACTTC
TRBV10-3	TRBJ2-3	TRBD1	once	CAISPDRGSTDTQYF	TGTGCCATCAGCCCTGACAGGGGGAGTACGGATACGCAGTATTTT
TRBV3-1	TRBJ1-1	TRBD1	few	CASSQDLAGTASF	TGTGCCAGCAGCCAAGATCTAGCCGGGACAGCTTCCTTT
TRBV3-1	TRBJ1-2	-	-	CASSSNVGGYTF	TGTGCCAGCAGCTCTAACGTCGGAGGCTACACCTTC
TRBV7-2	TRBJ2-3	-	-	CASSLVGSSLYF	TGTGCCAGCAGCTTAGTTGGGAGCTCGCTGTATTTT
TRBV24-1	TRBJ1-2	-	-	CATGDYNGYTF	TGTGCCACCGGTGATTATAATGGCTACACCTTC
TRBV2	TRBJ2-1	-	many	CASSDHREDGEQFF	TGTGCCAGCAGTGATCACAGGGAAGATGGTGAGCAGTTCTTC
TRBV11-2	TRBJ1-1	-	-	CASRSQGGTEAFF	TGTGCCAGCAGATCGCAAGGGGGCACTGAAGCTTTCTTT
TRBV20-1	TRBJ2-5	-	few	CSARFGQEETQYF	TGCAGTGCTAGATTCGGGCAGGAAGAGACCCAGTACTTC
TRBV12-3/TRBV12-4	TRBJ1-1	TRBD1	-	CASSPDRGHNTEAFF	TGTGCCAGCAGTCCGGACAGGGGGCATAACACTGAAGCTTTCTTT
TRBV14	TRBJ2-1	-	-	CASGTAIYNEQFF	TGTGCCAGTGGGACCGCAATATACAATGAGCAGTTCTTC
TRBV7-2	TRBJ1-6	TRBD1	-	CASSLDRGNSPLHF	TGTGCCAGCAGCTTGGACAGGGGAAATTCACCCCTCCACTTT
TRBV15	TRBJ1-4	-	-	CATATDPQGEKLFF	TGTGCCACGGCTACGGACCCTCAAGGGGAAAAACTGTTTTTT
TRBV20-1	TRBJ2-1	-	-	CSASQGNNEQFF	TGCAGTGCTAGTCAGGGTAACAATGAGCAGTTCTTC
TRBV19	TRBJ1-2	-	-	CASSTDRTRSGYTF	TGTGCCAGTAGTACCGACAGGACCAGAAGTGGCTACACCTTC
TRBV6-5	TRBJ1-3	-	-	CASSFFQTGLKGNTIYF	TGCGCCAGCAGTTTCTTCCAGACTGGGTTGAAAGGAAACACCATATATTTT
TRBV25-1	TRBJ2-6	-	-	CASSPRRWGFGANVLTF	TGTGCCAGCAGTCCCCGAAGATGGGGGTTCGGGGCCAACGTCCTGACTTTC
TRBV5-1	TRBJ2-3	TRBD2	-	CASSLDLLAPLTQYF	TGCGCCAGCAGCTTGGATCTACTAGCGCCTCTTACGCAGTATTTT
TRBV27	TRBJ2-1	TRBD2	few	CATSSGRGIYNEQFF	TGTGCCACGTCTTCGGGGCGGGGGATCTACAATGAGCAGTTCTTC
TRBV11-2	TRBJ2-1	-	-	CASSSHLALDEQFF	TGTGCCAGCAGCTCACACTTAGCTCTGGATGAGCAGTTCTTC
TRBV13	TRBJ2-7	-	many	CASSQLEEQYF	TGTGCCAGCAGCCAGCTAGAGGAGCAGTACTTC
TRBV7-2	TRBJ2-1	TRBD2	few	CASRLAGGREYNEQFF	TGTGCCAGCAGACTAGCGGGGGGTCGGGAATACAATGAGCAGTTCTTC
TRBV29-1	TRBJ2-7	-	-	CSQGRRQAQPTFYEQYF	TGCAGCCAAGGTAGGCGGCAGGCACAACCAACCTTCTACGAGCAGTACTTC
TRBV7-8	TRBJ1-4	-	-	CASSRALVGEKLFF	TGTGCCAGCAGCCGGGCTCTGGTTGGAGAAAAACTGTTTTTT
TRBV7-9	TRBJ2-5	TRBD2	few	CASSFFLAGEETQYF	TGTGCCAGCAGCTTTTTCCTAGCGGGGGAAGAGACCCAGTACTTC
TRBV3-1	TRBJ1-2	-	-	CASNLRGGGYTF	TGTGCCAGCAACCTAAGGGGTGGTGGCTACACCTTC
TRBV20-1	TRBJ1-2	-	-	CSASGTTNNYGYTF	TGCAGTGCTAGCGGGACAACTAATAACTATGGCTACACCTTC
TRBV10-3	TRBJ1-2	-	few	CAIQAGAEGYGYTF	TGTGCCATCCAGGCAGGGGCAGAGGGCTATGGCTACACCTTC
TRBV15	TRBJ2-1	TRBD2	-	CATSRVFGTSGVNEQFF	TGTGCCACCAGCAGAGTATTTGGGACTAGCGGGGTCAATGAGCAGTTCTTC
TRBV29-1	TRBJ2-7	-	few	CSVGDTSYEQYF	TGCAGCGTCGGGGACACTTCCTACGAGCAGTACTTC
TRBV5-1	TRBJ1-4	-	-	CASSPAQGNGNEKLFF	TGCGCCAGCAGCCCCGCACAGGGCAATGGTAATGAAAAACTGTTTTTT
TRBV3-1	TRBJ2-2	TRBD1	once	CAATPGGYTGELFF	TGTGCCGCAACTCCAGGGGGCTATACCGGGGAGCTGTTTTTT
TRBV5-1	TRBJ2-7	TRBD2	-	CASSLGPGGGYEQYF	TGCGCCAGCAGCTTAGGGCCGGGAGGGGGCTACGAGCAGTACTTC
TRBV4-3	TRBJ1-1	-	few	CASSQVPGTRNTEAFF	TGCGCCAGCAGCCAGGTACCCGGGACACGTAACACTGAAGCTTTCTTT
TRBV7-3	TRBJ2-2	TRBD1	few	CASSLGQASTGELFF	TGTGCCAGCAGCTTAGGACAGGCGAGCACCGGGGAGCTGTTTTTT
TRBV29-1	TRBJ2-3	-	-	CSAISRTHTQYF	TGCAGCGCGATTTCCCGGACACATACGCAGTATTTT
TRBV18	TRBJ2-7	TRBD1	-	CASSPTGFSYEQYF	TGTGCCAGCTCCCCGACAGGGTTCTCCTACGAGCAGTACTTC
TRBV7-2	TRBJ2-5	TRBD2	-	CASSPPAGGETQYF	TGTGCCAGCAGCCCCCCGGCGGGGGGAGAGACCCAGTACTTC
TRBV7-2	TRBJ2-3	-	-	CASSWEGTDTQYF	TGTGCCAGCAGCTGGGAAGGCACAGATACGCAGTATTTT